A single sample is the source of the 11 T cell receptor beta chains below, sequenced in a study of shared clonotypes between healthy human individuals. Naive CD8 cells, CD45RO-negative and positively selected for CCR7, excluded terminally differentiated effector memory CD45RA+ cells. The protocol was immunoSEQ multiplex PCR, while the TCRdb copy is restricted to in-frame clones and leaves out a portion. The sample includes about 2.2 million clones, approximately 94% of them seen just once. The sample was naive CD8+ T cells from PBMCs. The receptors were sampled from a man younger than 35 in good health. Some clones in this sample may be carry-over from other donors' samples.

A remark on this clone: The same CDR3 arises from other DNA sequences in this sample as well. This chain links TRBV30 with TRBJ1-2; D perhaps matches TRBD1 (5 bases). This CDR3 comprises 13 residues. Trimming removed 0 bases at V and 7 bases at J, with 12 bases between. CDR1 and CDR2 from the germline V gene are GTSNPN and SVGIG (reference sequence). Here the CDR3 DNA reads TGTGCCTGGAGTGTACTAGATGGGGCTGGCTACACCTTC. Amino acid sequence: CAWSVLDGAGYTF.

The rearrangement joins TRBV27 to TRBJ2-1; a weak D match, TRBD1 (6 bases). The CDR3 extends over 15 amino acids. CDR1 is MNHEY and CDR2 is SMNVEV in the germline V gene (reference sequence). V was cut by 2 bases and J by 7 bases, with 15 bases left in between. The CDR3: CASSLVYGRGNEQFF. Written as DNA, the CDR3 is TGTGCCAGCAGTTTAGTCTACGGTAGGGGGAATGAGCAGTTCTTC.

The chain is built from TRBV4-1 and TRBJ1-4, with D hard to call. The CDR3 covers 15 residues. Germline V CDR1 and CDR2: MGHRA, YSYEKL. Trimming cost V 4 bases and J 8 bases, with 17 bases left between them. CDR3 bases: TGCGCCAGCAGCCCCAAACTAGGTGGATGGGAAAAACTGTTTTTT. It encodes CASSPKLGGWEKLFF.

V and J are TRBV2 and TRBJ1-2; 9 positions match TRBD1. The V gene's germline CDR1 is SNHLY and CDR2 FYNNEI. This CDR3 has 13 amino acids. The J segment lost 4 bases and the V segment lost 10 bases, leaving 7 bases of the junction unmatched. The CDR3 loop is CANWTGAVYGYTF. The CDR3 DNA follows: TGTGCCAACTGGACAGGGGCGGTCTATGGCTACACCTTC.

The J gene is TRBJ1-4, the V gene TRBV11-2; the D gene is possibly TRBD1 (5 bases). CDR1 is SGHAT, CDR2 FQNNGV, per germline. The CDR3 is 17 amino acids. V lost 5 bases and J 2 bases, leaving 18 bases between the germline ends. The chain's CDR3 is CASSQLGGGFTNEKLFF. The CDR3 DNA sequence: TGTGCCAGCAGCCAGTTGGGCGGGGGATTCACTAATGAAAAACTGTTTTTT.

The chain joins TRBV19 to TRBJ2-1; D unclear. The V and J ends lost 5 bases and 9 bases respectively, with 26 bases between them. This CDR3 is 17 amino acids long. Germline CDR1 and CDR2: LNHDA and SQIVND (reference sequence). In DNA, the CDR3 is TGTGCCAGTAGTCCCCACCGGACCCGACCCTACAATAGTGAGCAGTTCTTC. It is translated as CASSPHRTRPYNSEQFF.

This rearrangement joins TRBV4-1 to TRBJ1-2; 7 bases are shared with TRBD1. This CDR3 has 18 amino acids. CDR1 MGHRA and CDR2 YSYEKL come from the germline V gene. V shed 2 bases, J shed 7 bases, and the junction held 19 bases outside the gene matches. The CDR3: CASSQSGTASPWIPGYTF. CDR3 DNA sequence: TGCGCCAGCAGCCAATCCGGGACAGCAAGCCCCTGGATTCCTGGCTACACCTTC.

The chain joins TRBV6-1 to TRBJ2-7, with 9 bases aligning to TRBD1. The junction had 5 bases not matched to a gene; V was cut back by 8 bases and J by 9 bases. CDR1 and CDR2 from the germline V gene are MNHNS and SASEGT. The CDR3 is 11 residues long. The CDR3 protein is CASGTGFMQYF. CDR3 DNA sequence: TGTGCCAGCGGGACAGGGTTTATGCAGTACTTC.

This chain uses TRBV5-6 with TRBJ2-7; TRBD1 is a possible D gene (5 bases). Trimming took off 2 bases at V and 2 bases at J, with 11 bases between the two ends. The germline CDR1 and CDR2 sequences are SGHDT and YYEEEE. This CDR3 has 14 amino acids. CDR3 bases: TGTGCCAGCAGCTTTCTAGGCAGGGCCTACGAGCAGTACTTC. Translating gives CASSFLGRAYEQYF.

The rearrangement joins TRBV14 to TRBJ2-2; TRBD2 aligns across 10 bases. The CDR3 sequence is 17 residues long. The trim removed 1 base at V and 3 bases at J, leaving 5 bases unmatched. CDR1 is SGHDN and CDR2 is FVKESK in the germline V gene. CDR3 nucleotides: TGTGCCAGCAGCCAAGGGCTAGCGGGAGTATACACCGGGGAGCTGTTTTTT. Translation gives CASSQGLAGVYTGELFF.

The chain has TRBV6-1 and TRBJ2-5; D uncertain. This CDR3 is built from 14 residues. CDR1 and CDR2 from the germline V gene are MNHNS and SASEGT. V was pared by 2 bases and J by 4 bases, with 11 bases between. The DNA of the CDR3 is TGTGCCAGCAGTGAATTACGGTTAGGAGAGACCCAGTACTTC. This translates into CASSELRLGETQYF.